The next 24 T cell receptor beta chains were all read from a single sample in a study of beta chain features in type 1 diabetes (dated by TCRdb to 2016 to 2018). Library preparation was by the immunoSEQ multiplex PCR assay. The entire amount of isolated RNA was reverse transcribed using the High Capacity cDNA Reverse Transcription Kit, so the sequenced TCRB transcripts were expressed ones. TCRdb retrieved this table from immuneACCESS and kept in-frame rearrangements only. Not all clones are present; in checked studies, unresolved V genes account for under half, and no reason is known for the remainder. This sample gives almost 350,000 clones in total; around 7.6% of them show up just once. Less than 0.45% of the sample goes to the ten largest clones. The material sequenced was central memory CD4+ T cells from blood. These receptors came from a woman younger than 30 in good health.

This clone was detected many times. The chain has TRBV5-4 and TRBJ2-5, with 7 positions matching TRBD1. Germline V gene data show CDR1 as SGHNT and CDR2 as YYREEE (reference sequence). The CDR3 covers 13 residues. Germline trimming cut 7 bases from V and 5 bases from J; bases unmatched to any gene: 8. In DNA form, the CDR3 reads TGTGCCAGCCAAACAGGGGATGCGGAGACCCAGTACTTC. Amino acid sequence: CASQTGDAETQYF.

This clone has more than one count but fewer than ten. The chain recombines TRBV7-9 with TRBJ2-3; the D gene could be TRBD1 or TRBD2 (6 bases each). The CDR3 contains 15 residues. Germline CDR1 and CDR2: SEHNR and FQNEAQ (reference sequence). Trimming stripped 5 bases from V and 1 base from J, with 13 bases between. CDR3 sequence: CASSEQGGGTDTQYF. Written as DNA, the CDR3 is TGTGCCAGCAGCGAACAGGGAGGAGGCACAGATACGCAGTATTTT. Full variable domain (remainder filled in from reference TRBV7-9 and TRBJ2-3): DTGVSQNPRHKITKRGQNVTFRCDPISEHNRLYWYRQTLGQGPEFLTYFQNEAQLEKSRLLSDRFSAERPKGSFSTLEIQRTEQGDSAMYLCASSEQGGGTDTQYFGPGTRLTVL.

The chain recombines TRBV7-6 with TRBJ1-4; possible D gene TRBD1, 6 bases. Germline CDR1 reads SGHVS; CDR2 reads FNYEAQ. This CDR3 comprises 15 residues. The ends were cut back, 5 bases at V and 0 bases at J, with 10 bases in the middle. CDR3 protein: CASSRTEATNEKLFF. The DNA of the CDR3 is TGTGCCAGCAGCCGGACAGAGGCAACTAATGAAAAACTGTTTTTT.

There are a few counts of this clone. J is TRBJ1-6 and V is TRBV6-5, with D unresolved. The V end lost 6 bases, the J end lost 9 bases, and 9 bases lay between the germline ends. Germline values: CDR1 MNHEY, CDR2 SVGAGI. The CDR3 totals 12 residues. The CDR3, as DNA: TGTGCCAGCAGGACTGAGGGTTCACCCCTCCACTTT. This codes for CASRTEGSPLHF.

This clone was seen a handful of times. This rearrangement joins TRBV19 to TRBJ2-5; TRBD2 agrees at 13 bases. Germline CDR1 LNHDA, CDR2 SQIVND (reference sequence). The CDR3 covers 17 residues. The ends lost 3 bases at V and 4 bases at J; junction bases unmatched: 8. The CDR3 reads CASSIGTSGNGRETQYF. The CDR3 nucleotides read TGTGCCAGTAGTATTGGGACTAGCGGGAACGGTAGAGAGACCCAGTACTTC.

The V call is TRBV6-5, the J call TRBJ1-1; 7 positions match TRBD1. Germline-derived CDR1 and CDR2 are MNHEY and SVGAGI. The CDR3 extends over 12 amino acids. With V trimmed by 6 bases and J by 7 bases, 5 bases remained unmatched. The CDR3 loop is CASSRTGVEAFF. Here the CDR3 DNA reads TGTGCCAGCAGCCGAACAGGGGTTGAAGCTTTCTTT.

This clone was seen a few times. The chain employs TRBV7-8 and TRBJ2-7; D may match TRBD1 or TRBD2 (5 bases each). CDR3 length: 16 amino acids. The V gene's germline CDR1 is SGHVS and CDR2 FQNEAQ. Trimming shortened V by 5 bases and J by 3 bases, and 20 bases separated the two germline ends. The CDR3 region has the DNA TGTGCCAGCAGCAGTAGGGACCGGGCCTCAAGCTACGAGCAGTACTTC. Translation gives CASSSRDRASSYEQYF.

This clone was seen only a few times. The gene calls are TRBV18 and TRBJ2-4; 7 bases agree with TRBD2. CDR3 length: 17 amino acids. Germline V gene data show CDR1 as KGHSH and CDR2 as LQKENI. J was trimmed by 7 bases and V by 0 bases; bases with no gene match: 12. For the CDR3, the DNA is TGTGCCAGCTCACCACCGTCCAGCACTAAGGGAGGGAACATTCAGTACTTC. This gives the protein CASSPPSSTKGGNIQYF. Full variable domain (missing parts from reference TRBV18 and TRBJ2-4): NAGVMQNPRHLVRRRGQEARLRCSPMKGHSHVYWYRQLPEEGLKFMVYLQKENIIDESGMPKERFSAEFPKEGPSILRIQQVVRGDSAAYFCASSPPSSTKGGNIQYFGAGTRLSVL.

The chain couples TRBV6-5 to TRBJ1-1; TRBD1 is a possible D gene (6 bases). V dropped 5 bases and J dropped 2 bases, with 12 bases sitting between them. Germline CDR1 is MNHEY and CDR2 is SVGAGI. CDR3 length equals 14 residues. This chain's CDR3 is CASSPETGNTEAFF. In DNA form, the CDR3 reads TGTGCCAGCAGTCCAGAGACAGGTAACACTGAAGCTTTCTTT.

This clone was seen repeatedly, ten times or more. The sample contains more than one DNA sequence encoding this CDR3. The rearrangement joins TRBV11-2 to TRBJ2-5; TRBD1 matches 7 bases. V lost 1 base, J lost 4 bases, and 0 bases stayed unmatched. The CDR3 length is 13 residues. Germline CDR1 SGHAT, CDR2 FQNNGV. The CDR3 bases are TGTGCCAGCAGCTTAGCAGGGGGAGAGACCCAGTACTTC. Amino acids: CASSLAGGETQYF. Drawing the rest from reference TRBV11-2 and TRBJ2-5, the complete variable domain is EAGVAQSPRYKIIEKRQSVAFWCNPISGHATLYWYQQILGQGPKLLIQFQNNGVVDDSQLPKDRFSAERLKGVDSTLKIQPAKLEDSAVYLCASSLAGGETQYFGPGTRLLVL.

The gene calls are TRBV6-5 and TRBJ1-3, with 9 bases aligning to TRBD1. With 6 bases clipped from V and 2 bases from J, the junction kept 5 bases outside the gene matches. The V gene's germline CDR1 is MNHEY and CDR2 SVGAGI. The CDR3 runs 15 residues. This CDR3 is CASRSTGGPGNTIYF. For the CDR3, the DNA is TGTGCCAGCAGGTCCACAGGGGGCCCTGGAAACACCATATATTTT.

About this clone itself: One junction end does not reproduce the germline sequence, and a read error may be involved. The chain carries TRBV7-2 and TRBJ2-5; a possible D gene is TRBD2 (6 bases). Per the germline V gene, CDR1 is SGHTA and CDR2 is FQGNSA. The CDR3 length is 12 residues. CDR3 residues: CASTLGGETQYF. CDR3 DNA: TGTGCCAGCACCTTAGGAGGGGAGACCCAGTACTTC.

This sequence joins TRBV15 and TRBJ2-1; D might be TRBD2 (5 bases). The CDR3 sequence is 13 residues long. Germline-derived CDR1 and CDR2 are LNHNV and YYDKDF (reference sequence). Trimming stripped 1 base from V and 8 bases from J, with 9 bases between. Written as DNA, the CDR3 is TGTGCCACCAGCAGAGGTCCGAGGGATGAGCAGTTCTTC. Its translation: CATSRGPRDEQFF.

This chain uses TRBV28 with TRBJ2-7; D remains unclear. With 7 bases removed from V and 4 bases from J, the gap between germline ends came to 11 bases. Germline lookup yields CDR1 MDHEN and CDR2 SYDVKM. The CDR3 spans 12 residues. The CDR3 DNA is TGTGCCAGCAAGGGTGAGCCATACGAGCAGTACTTC. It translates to CASKGEPYEQYF.

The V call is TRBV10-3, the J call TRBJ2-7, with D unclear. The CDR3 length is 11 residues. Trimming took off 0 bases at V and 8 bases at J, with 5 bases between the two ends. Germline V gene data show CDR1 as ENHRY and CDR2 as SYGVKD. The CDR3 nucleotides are TGTGCCATCAGTGAGTCTGCGAAGCAGTACTTC. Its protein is CAISESAKQYF.

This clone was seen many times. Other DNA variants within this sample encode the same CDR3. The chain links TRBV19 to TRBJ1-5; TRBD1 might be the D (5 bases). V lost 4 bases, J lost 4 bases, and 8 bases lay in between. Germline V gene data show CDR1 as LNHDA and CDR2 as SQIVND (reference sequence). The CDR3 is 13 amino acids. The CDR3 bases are TGTGCCAGTAGTACCCAGGGTAATCAGCCCCAGCATTTT. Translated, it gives CASSTQGNQPQHF.

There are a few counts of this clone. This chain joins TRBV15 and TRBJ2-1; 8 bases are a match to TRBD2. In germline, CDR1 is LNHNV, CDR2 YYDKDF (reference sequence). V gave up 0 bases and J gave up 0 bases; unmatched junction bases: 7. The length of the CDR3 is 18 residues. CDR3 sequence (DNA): TGTGCCACCAGCAGAGATCGGTTAGCGGGGATCTCCTACAATGAGCAGTTCTTC. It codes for CATSRDRLAGISYNEQFF.

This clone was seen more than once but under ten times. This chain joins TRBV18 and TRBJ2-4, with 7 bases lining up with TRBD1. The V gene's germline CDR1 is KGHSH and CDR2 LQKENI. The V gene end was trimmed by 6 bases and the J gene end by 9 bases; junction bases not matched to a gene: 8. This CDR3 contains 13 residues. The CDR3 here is CASSPDRAGIQYF. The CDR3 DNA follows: TGTGCCAGCTCCCCAGACAGGGCGGGCATTCAGTACTTC.

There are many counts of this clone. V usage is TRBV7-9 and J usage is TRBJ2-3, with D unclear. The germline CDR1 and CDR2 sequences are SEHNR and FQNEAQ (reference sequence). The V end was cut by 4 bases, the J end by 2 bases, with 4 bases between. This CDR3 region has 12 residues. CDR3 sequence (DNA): TGTGCCAGCAGCTATATCACAGATACGCAGTATTTT. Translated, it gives CASSYITDTQYF.

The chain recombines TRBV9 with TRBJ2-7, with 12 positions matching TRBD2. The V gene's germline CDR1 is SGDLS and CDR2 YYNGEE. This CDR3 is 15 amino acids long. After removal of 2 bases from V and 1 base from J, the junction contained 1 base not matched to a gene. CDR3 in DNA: TGTGCCAGCAGCGTCGGGACTAGCGGGTCCTACGAGCAGTACTTC. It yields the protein CASSVGTSGSYEQYF.

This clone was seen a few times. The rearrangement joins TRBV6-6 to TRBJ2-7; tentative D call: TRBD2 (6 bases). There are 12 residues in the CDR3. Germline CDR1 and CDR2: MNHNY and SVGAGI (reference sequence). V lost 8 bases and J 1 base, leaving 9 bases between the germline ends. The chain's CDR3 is CASVAASYEQYF. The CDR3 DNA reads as TGTGCCAGCGTAGCGGCGTCCTACGAGCAGTACTTC.

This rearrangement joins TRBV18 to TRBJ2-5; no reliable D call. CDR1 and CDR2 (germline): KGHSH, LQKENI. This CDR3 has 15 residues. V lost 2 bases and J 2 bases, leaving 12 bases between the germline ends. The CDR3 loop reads CASSPEGLRQETQYF. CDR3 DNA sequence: TGTGCCAGCTCACCAGAAGGCTTGCGGCAAGAGACCCAGTACTTC.

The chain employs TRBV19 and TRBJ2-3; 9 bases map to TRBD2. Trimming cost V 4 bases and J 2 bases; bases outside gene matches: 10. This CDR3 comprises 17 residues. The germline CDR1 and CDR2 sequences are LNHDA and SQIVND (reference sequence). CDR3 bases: TGTGCCAGTAGTAACCTCATGACTAGCGGATACACAGATACGCAGTATTTT. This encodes CASSNLMTSGYTDTQYF.

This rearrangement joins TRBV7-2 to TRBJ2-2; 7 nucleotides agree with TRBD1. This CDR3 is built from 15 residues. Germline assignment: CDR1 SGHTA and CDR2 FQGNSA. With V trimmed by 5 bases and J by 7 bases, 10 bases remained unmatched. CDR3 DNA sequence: TGTGCCAGCAGCGGATACAGGGGTCATGGCGGGGAGCTGTTTTTT. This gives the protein CASSGYRGHGGELFF. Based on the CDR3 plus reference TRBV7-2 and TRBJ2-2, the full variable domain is GAGVSQSPSNKVTEKGKDVELRCDPISGHTALYWYRQSLGQGLEFLIYFQGNSAPDKSGLPSDRFSAERTGGSVSTLTIQRTQQEDSAVYLCASSGYRGHGGELFFGEGSRLTVL.